A single sample gave rise to the 18 T cell receptor beta chains below, sequenced in a study of T cell responses to AZD1222 COVID-19 vaccine (dated by TCRdb to the early 2020s). What this sample's time point label stands for: about 28 days (+/-7) after the second vaccine dose. The library relied on the immunoSEQ multiplex PCR assay. TCRdb stores this immuneACCESS table with in-frame sequences only. Part of the clones is absent; in the studies checked, under half of the shortfall reflects unresolved V genes, and no reason is known for the rest. Recorded for this sample are more than 65,000 clones; less than 90% of them occurred a single time. In total, the top ten clones hold around a quarter of the sample. The sequencing here drew on peripheral blood, taken 28 days after the second AZD1222 dose. Source of these receptors: an adult who received the AZD1222 COVID-19 vaccine.

This clone appeared a single time. This chain connects TRBV6-5 to TRBJ2-7; tentative D call: TRBD1 (6 bases). V gave up 6 bases and J gave up 0 bases, with 12 bases separating them. Germline assignment: CDR1 MNHEY and CDR2 SVGAGI. CDR3 length equals 14 residues. CDR3 in DNA: TGTGCCAGCAGAACAGGGAAGAACTCCTACGAGCAGTACTTC. Protein product: CASRTGKNSYEQYF.

This clone came up once. CDR3 DNA: TGTGCCAGCAGCTCCAACAGGGCTTTGGTTAGGGGCTACACCTTC. Amino acids: CASSSNRALVRGYTF. This chain links TRBV5-4 with TRBJ1-2; D may be TRBD1 (6 bases). V gave up 3 bases and J gave up 8 bases, with 20 bases separating them. CDR3 length: 15 amino acids. Germline CDR1 reads SGHNT; CDR2 reads YYREEE (reference sequence).

The chain employs TRBV30 and TRBJ1-1; TRBD1 might be the D (5 bases). The V gene lost 2 bases and the J gene lost 2 bases, with 9 bases spanning the gap. Germline CDR1 is GTSNPN and CDR2 is SVGIG (reference sequence). The CDR3 is 13 residues long. DNA for the CDR3: TGTGCCTGGAGTACCAGGGTAAACACTGAAGCTTTCTTT. Translating it yields CAWSTRVNTEAFF.

V gene TRBV7-6 combines with J gene TRBJ1-5; 7 nucleotides agree with TRBD1. Germline loops: CDR1 SGHVS, CDR2 FNYEAQ. This CDR3 has 18 residues. The V gene end was trimmed by 2 bases and the J gene end by 0 bases; junction bases not matched to a gene: 10. CDR3 amino acids: CASSLKGAGGYSNQPQHF. The CDR3 region has the DNA TGTGCCAGCAGCTTAAAGGGGGCAGGGGGTTATAGCAATCAGCCCCAGCATTTT.

Notes on this clone: This CDR3 is also generated by other DNA sequences in the sample. This rearrangement joins TRBV11-1 to TRBJ2-2; D is unresolved. CDR1 and CDR2 (germline): SGHAT, FQDESV (reference sequence). The CDR3 extends over 15 amino acids. The germline V and J ends were trimmed by 3 bases and 3 bases, with 11 bases remaining between them. The CDR3, as DNA: TGTGCCAGCAGCTTTGCGCCAGGAGACACCGGGGAGCTGTTTTTT. It yields the protein CASSFAPGDTGELFF.

This rearrangement joins TRBV11-1 to TRBJ2-1, with D perhaps matching TRBD1 or TRBD2 (5 bases each). CDR1 and CDR2 (germline): SGHAT, FQDESV (reference sequence). There are 14 residues in the CDR3. Trimming took 4 bases from V and 7 from J, leaving 14 bases between them. CDR3 in amino acids: CASSWTGTLNEQFF. The CDR3 region has the DNA TGTGCCAGCAGCTGGACCGGGACCCTGAATGAGCAGTTCTTC.

The V gene is TRBV13, the J gene TRBJ2-6, with 11 nucleotides matching TRBD1. The germline CDR1 and CDR2 sequences are PRHDT and FYEKMQ (reference sequence). This CDR3 comprises 18 residues. Trimming at V came to 1 base and at J to 0 bases, leaving 2 bases not matched to a gene. The CDR3 region is CASSLEGQGGSGANVLTF. CDR3 in DNA: TGTGCCAGCAGCTTAGAGGGACAGGGGGGCTCTGGGGCCAACGTCCTGACTTTC.

CDR3 nucleotide sequence: TGTGCCAGCAGTTCAGGAAATTGGAACACCGGGGAGCTGTTTTTT. It is translated as CASSSGNWNTGELFF. The rearrangement uses TRBV27 and TRBJ2-2; D unresolved. V was pared by 4 bases and J by 1 base, with 10 bases between. Looked up from germline, CDR1 is MNHEY and CDR2 is SMNVEV (reference sequence). The CDR3 runs 15 residues.

The CDR3 reads CASSLITAYNEQFF. The CDR3, as DNA: TGCGCCAGCAGCTTGATCACGGCCTACAATGAGCAGTTCTTC. V gene TRBV5-1 combines with J gene TRBJ2-1; D call uncertain. The CDR3 has 14 amino acids. The V end lost 1 base, the J end lost 2 bases, and 7 bases lay between the germline ends. Per germline, CDR1 SGHRS and CDR2 YFSETQ.

This chain uses TRBV29-1 with TRBJ1-3; perhaps TRBD1 as D (5 bases). CDR1 and CDR2 (germline): SQVTM, ANQGSEA. The ends were cut back, 4 bases at V and 3 bases at J, with 16 bases in the middle. The CDR3 runs 15 residues. The CDR3 protein is CSVVRWQGGGNTIYF. CDR3 DNA sequence: TGCAGCGTTGTCCGTTGGCAGGGCGGTGGAAACACCATATATTTT.

This clone was seen a handful of times. The chain has TRBV5-6 and TRBJ1-6, with a weak D call TRBD1 (5 bases). Between the trimmed V and J ends, which lost 2 bases and 9 bases, there was a span of 15 bases. The germline CDR1 and CDR2 sequences are SGHDT and YYEEEE. CDR3 length: 15 residues. Here the CDR3 DNA reads TGTGCCAGCAGCTTTCGGGACGGCTCAGTTTCACCCCTCCACTTT. It translates to CASSFRDGSVSPLHF.

This clone has a handful of counts. This chain uses TRBV18 with TRBJ1-1, with D hard to call. With 3 bases removed from V and 2 bases from J, the gap between germline ends came to 10 bases. Per the germline V gene, CDR1 is KGHSH and CDR2 is LQKENI. The CDR3 is 14 residues long. The CDR3, as DNA: TGTGCCAGCTCACCCGGGAGGGTCAACACTGAAGCTTTCTTT. The encoded protein is CASSPGRVNTEAFF. Full variable domain (rest looked up from reference TRBV18 and TRBJ1-1): NAGVMQNPRHLVRRRGQEARLRCSPMKGHSHVYWYRQLPEEGLKFMVYLQKENIIDESGMPKERFSAEFPKEGPSILRIQQVVRGDSAAYFCASSPGRVNTEAFFGQGTRLTVV.

CDR3 sequence reads: CASSVLAVNNEQFF. CDR3 bases: TGTGCCAGCAGTGTATTAGCGGTAAACAATGAGCAGTTCTTC. The chain is built from TRBV2 and TRBJ2-1; D is possibly TRBD2 (6 bases). Germline V gene lookup returns CDR1 SNHLY and CDR2 FYNNEI. V was shortened by 4 bases and J by 5 bases, with 12 bases between the two germline ends. The CDR3 has 14 amino acids.

A few counts support this clone. This sequence joins TRBV14 and TRBJ2-2; no clear D gene. The CDR3 loop spans 13 amino acids. Per germline, CDR1 SGHDN and CDR2 FVKESK. Trimming shortened V by 2 bases and J by 7 bases, and 8 bases separated the two germline ends. For the CDR3, the DNA is TGTGCCAGCAGCCAAATACTACGCGGGGAGCTGTTTTTT. This codes for CASSQILRGELFF.

The V call is TRBV5-6, the J call TRBJ1-6; 7 bases align to TRBD1. The CDR3 totals 17 residues. Trimming removed 0 bases from V and 7 bases from J; junction bases left unmatched: 10. CDR1 is SGHDT, CDR2 YYEEEE, per germline. CDR3 amino acids: CASSLGATGTVNSPLHF. CDR3 coding DNA: TGTGCCAGCAGCTTGGGGGCAACCGGGACAGTAAATTCACCCCTCCACTTT.

The sample holds one count of this clone. This rearrangement joins TRBV5-1 to TRBJ1-2; D is ambiguous. V lost 0 bases to trimming and J lost 0 bases, with 9 bases between them. This CDR3 is built from 15 residues. From germline, CDR1 is SGHRS and CDR2 YFSETQ. The CDR3 DNA reads TGCGCCAGCAGCTTGGAGGCAGGTTCTAACTATGGCTACACCTTC. It yields the protein CASSLEAGSNYGYTF.

This clone was seen more than once but under ten times. The gene calls are TRBV10-3 and TRBJ2-7; 11 bases align to TRBD1. V dropped 5 bases and J dropped 5; count of bases not matched to a gene: 5. The CDR3 runs to 14 residues. Germline lookup yields CDR1 ENHRY and CDR2 SYGVKD. CDR3 loop: CAISRGQGANEQYF. Written as DNA, the CDR3 is TGTGCCATCAGTAGAGGACAGGGGGCCAACGAGCAGTACTTC.

The rearrangement uses TRBV11-2 and TRBJ2-3; a weak D match, TRBD2 (6 bases). CDR1 is SGHAT and CDR2 is FQNNGV in the germline V gene. V was shortened by 5 bases and J by 14 bases, with 17 bases between the two germline ends. The CDR3 sequence is 12 residues long. CDR3 bases: TGTGCCAGCAGCCAAGGCGGGACCTATAGGTATTTT. This codes for CASSQGGTYRYF.